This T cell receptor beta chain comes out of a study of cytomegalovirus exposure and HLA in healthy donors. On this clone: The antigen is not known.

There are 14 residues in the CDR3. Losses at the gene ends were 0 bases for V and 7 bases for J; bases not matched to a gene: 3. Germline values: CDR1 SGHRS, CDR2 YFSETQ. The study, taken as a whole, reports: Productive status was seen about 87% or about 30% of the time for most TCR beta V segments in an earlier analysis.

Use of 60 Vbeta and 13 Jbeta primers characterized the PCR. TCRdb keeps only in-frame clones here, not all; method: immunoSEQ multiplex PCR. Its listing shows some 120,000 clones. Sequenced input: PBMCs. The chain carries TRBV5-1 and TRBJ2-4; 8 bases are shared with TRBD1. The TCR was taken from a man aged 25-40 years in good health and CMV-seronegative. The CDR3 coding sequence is TGCGCCAGCAGCTTGGGACAGGGGACGAACATTCAGTACTTC. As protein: CASSLGQGTNIQYF.